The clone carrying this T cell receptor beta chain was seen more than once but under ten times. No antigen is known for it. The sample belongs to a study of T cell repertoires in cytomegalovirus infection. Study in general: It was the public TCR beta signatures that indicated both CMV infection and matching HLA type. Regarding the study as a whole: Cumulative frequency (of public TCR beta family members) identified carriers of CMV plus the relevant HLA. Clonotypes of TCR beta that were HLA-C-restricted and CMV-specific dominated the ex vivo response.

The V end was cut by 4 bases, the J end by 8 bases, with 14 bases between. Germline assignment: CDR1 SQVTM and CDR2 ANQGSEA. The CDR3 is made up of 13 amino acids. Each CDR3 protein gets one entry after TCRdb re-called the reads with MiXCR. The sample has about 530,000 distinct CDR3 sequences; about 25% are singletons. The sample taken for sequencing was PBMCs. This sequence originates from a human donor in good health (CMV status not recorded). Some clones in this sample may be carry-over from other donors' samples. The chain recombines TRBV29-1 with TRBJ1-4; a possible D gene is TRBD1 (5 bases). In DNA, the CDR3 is TGCAGCGTTGCGAAGGGGATGGACGAAAAACTGTTTTTT. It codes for CSVAKGMDEKLFF.